This T cell receptor beta chain was observed in a study of CD8+ T cells in alopecia areata. Overall study: It was oral tofacitinib, at 5 to 10 mg twice daily, that treated patients received.

Treatment: oral pan-JAK inhibitor, 5-10 mg twice daily. RNA was isolated and reverse transcribed to cDNA, the sequencing template. Assay: immunoSEQ multiplex PCR; the TCRdb copy retains only in-frame clones and omits some. The sample holds 120,000 or so clones, around 60% seen once. V dropped 4 bases and J dropped 5 bases, with 8 bases sitting between them. Looked up from germline, CDR1 is SGHTA and CDR2 is FQGNSA. The CDR3 is 12 residues long. This clone was seen a handful of times. The chain couples TRBV7-2 to TRBJ2-5, with D maybe TRBD1 (5 bases). This specimen was CD4+ T cells sorted from blood, taken at week 4, from a patient treated with tofacitinib. The clonotype was recovered from a human donor with alopecia areata. CDR3 DNA: TGTGCCAGCAGCTCGCACAGGGAGACCCAGTACTTC. It codes for CASSSHRETQYF.